The rows below give T cell receptor beta chains drawn from one sample of a study of a mutant IDH1 vaccine in newly diagnosed glioma. The method was immunoSEQ multiplex PCR; TCRdb's version includes in-frame clones alone and lacks a portion of them. The sample yields fewer than 35,000 clones, 50% to 60% seen once. The antigens for these receptors are not known. Sequencing used PBMCs, obtained from a glioma patient whose treatment included an IDH1 peptide vaccine. The receptor source for this set is a woman between 18 and 29 years old with glioma. CDR3s include the opening cysteine and the closing phenylalanine or tryptophan. A D gene is named only where the DNA matches it firmly.

CDR3aa	d_gene	v_gene	j_gene	len
CASSLATGVSYEQYF	NA	TRBV7-9	TRBJ2-7	15
CASSVGWGEETQYF	NA	TRBV9	TRBJ2-5	14
CASSLGRGLPGETQYF	NA	TRBV11-3	TRBJ2-5	16
CASSHSWGRDNEQFF	NA	TRBV7-2	TRBJ2-1	15
CASSPQGVNTEAFF	NA	TRBV18	TRBJ1-1	14
CASLPKATSDLPHYGYTF	NA	TRBV19	TRBJ1-2	18
CASSYSTRGRNTIYF	TRBD1	TRBV6-5	TRBJ1-3	15
CASKEAQLSSGELFF	NA	TRBV28	TRBJ2-2	15
CASTDPGNEKLFF	NA	TRBV2	TRBJ1-4	13
CASSKNRDRGNTIYF	TRBD1	TRBV4-1	TRBJ1-3	15
CASSLGGLSGANVLTF	NA	TRBV5-4	TRBJ2-6	16
CSARDVYEQFF	NA	TRBV20-1	TRBJ2-1	11
CASSQGAPTGNEKLFF	TRBD1	TRBV4-2	TRBJ1-4	16
CATSQGQGYEQYF	TRBD1	TRBV15	TRBJ2-7	13
CAWMDRDRGAGQPQHF	TRBD1	TRBV30	TRBJ1-5	16
CASSSEQGSQAFF	NA	TRBV5-6	TRBJ1-1	13
CASTSGSRTGELFF	NA	TRBV19	TRBJ2-2	14
CASSSHGGEGTVQYF	TRBD2	TRBV7-2	TRBJ2-5	15
CASSLTDGFYGYTF	NA	TRBV27	TRBJ1-2	14
CASSFGRSNEKLFF	NA	TRBV27	TRBJ1-4	14
CASSKAGANYGYTF	NA	TRBV6-5	TRBJ1-2	14
CASSLVSDRGKAFF	TRBD1	TRBV13	TRBJ1-1	14
CASSEAVGHPNTEAFF	NA	TRBV2	TRBJ1-1	16
CASSPVDTEAFF	NA	TRBV18	TRBJ1-1	12
CASSLTAGYEQYF	NA	TRBV6-1	TRBJ2-7	13
CASSLVGQGVSGANVLTF	TRBD1	TRBV28	TRBJ2-6	18
CASRGDEAYEQYF	NA	TRBV19	TRBJ2-7	13
CASSPETARSETQYF	NA	TRBV11-1	TRBJ2-5	15
CSAEGQGAFF	TRBD1	TRBV29-1	TRBJ1-1	10
CATWGGTSPDTQYF	TRBD2	TRBV6-1	TRBJ2-3	14
CASSLGRAEAFF	NA	TRBV5-4	TRBJ1-1	12
CASSLVGGAVTGELFF	NA	TRBV5-6	TRBJ2-2	16
CASSSPGRRNTEAFF	NA	TRBV19	TRBJ1-1	15
CAWSYYPETQYF	NA	TRBV30	TRBJ2-5	12
CASSIFGGWGNEQFF	TRBD2	TRBV19	TRBJ2-1	15
CASSNPPWDRGRVWPQHF	NA	TRBV21-1	TRBJ1-5	18
CASSSLGGTPLHF	NA	TRBV5-6	TRBJ1-6	13